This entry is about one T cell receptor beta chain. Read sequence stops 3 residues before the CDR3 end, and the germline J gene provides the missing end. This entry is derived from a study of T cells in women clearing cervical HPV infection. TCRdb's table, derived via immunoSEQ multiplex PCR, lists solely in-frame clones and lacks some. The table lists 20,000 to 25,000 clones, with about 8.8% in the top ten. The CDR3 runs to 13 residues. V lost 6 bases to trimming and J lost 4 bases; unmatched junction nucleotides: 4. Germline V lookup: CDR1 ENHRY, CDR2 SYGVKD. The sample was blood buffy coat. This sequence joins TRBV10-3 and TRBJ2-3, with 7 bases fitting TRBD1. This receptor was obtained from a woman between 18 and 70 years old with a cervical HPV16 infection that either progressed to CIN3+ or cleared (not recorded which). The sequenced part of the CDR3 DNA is TGTGCCATCAGGACGGACAGGCCAGATACG. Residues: CAIRTDRPDT. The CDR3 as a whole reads CAIRTDRPDTQYF.